Each of the 20 T cell receptor beta chains below was sequenced from the same sample in a study of Graves' ophthalmopathy and Graves' hyperthyroidism. Amplifying from RNA transcripts, the study obtained TCR beta CDR3 regions. The workflow started with a first-round RT-PCR run with HTBI primers and then moved on to a second-round multiplex PCR. MiXCR, run by TCRdb on the multiplex PCR reads, gives a single entry per CDR3 protein. The table lists around 1.1 million distinct CDR3 sequences, about 38% of them singletons. Sequenced sample: peripheral blood or thyroid tissue (not recorded which). The receptor source for this set is an adult man with Graves' hyperthyroidism.

Details on this clonotype: The germline gene is not matched at one end of the junction; a read error may be the cause. This chain uses TRBV7-9 with TRBJ1-1; TRBD1 aligns across 11 bases. Per germline, CDR1 SEHNR and CDR2 FQNEAQ (reference sequence). The CDR3 loop spans 15 amino acids. The CDR3 nucleotides read TGCGCCAGCAGCCAAGGGGGGACAGGGGGAAGGGGCGCTTTCTTT. Its translation is CASSQGGTGGRGAFF.

The chain combines TRBV20-1 with TRBJ2-7, with D uncertain. The CDR3 consists of 14 residues. Trimming shortened V by 1 base and J by 3 bases, and 13 bases separated the two germline ends. Germline values: CDR1 DFQATT, CDR2 SNEGSKA (reference sequence). CDR3 DNA: TGCAGTGCTAGAGGTTACTGGTCATACTACGAGCAGTACTTC. This encodes CSARGYWSYYEQYF.

This clonotype was seen at least ten times. The chain couples TRBV29-1 to TRBJ1-2, with TRBD1 as a possible D gene (6 bases). The V end lost 6 bases, the J end lost 7 bases, and 27 bases lay between the germline ends. The CDR3 runs to 16 residues. Germline assignment: CDR1 SQVTM and CDR2 ANQGSEA. CDR3 bases: TGCAGCGTCACCGCCGCAGGAATACAGGGTTATGGTGGCTACACCTTC. Translation: CSVTAAGIQGYGGYTF.

Comments on this clonotype: A much larger clone differs by one base, so this may be a read error. The gene calls are TRBV12-3 or TRBV12-4 and TRBJ2-5; D might be TRBD2 (5 bases). The CDR3 runs to 15 residues. CDR3 bases: TGTGCCAGCAGTTACGGGCACGGACTTCAAGAGACCCGGTACTTC. Translating gives CASSYGHGLQETRYF.

The rearrangement uses TRBV7-4 and TRBJ1-2; possible D gene TRBD1, 6 bases. With 5 bases removed from V and 2 bases from J, the gap between germline ends came to 15 bases. The CDR3 has 15 amino acids. Germline loops: CDR1 SGHVT, CDR2 SQSDAQ. The chain's CDR3 is CASSGYKGHNYGYTF. CDR3 DNA: TGTGCCAGCAGCGGATACAAGGGACACAACTATGGCTACACCTTC.

This clonotype came up a few times. This chain links TRBV19 with TRBJ1-5; 9 positions agree with TRBD1. This CDR3 is built from 16 residues. Trimming cost V 1 base and J 4 bases; bases outside gene matches: 5. Germline V gene data show CDR1 as LNHDA and CDR2 as SQIVND (reference sequence). The CDR3 sequence: CASSIGWTGENQPQHF. For the CDR3, the DNA is TGTGCCAGTAGTATAGGGTGGACAGGGGAAAATCAGCCCCAGCATTTT.

About this clonotype: A read error may explain this, as a much larger clone is one base away. Without the conserved terminal phenylalanine or tryptophan, this CDR3 likely stems from a read error. This chain uses TRBV19 with TRBJ1-1, with TRBD1 identical over 8 bases. Unmatched junction bases numbered 6, after V lost 5 bases and J lost 1 base. The CDR3 spans 15 residues. CDR1 is LNHDA, CDR2 SQIVND, per germline (reference sequence). The CDR3 DNA reads TGTGCCAGTAGTTCAGGACAGGGTGGGAACACTGAAGCTTTCTCT. This encodes CASSSGQGGNTEAFS.

In this sample, this clonotype turned up a few times. V gene TRBV19 combines with J gene TRBJ1-2; 9 nucleotides align to TRBD1. The CDR3 consists of 16 residues. Germline CDR1 is LNHDA and CDR2 is SQIVND (reference sequence). Trimming cost V 3 bases and J 3 bases; bases outside gene matches: 8. The DNA for the CDR3 is TGTGCCAGTAGTATCTACAGGGGGCGCGGGTACTATGGCTACACCTTC. Residues: CASSIYRGRGYYGYTF.

This clonotype came up a few times. The CDR3 loop is CASSPGWNYEQYF. In DNA, the CDR3 is TGTGCCAGCAGCCCCGGGTGGAACTACGAGCAGTACTTC. The chain is built from TRBV11-2 and TRBJ2-7, with D hard to call. The CDR3 runs to 13 residues. V lost 5 bases and J 3 bases, leaving 11 bases between the germline ends. The germline V gene encodes CDR1 SGHAT and CDR2 FQNNGV.

A note on this clonotype: Mismatch with germline at one junction end may stem from a read error. V and J are TRBV9 and TRBJ2-6; D is possibly TRBD1 or TRBD2 (5 bases each). The CDR3 runs to 14 residues. Germline V gives CDR1 SGDLS, CDR2 YYNGEE. CDR3 nucleotide sequence: TGTGCCAGCAGGGGGGAGTTTGGGGACAACGTCCTGACTTTC. It translates to CASRGEFGDNVLTF.

There are many counts of this clonotype. The genes are TRBV7-2 and TRBJ1-5; D remains unclear. CDR1 is SGHTA and CDR2 is FQGNSA in the germline V gene. CDR3 size: 16 residues. Trimming removed 2 bases from V and 4 bases from J, with 15 bases in between. CDR3 amino acids: CASSLRLMIGNQPQHF. For the CDR3, the DNA is TGTGCCAGCAGCTTAAGGCTCATGATAGGAAATCAGCCCCAGCATTTT.

The rearrangement links TRBV24-1 to TRBJ2-5; possibly TRBD1 for D (5 bases). CDR3 length: 13 residues. The germline gives CDR1 KGHDR, CDR2 SFDVKD. The germline V and J ends were trimmed by 5 bases and 9 bases, with 15 bases remaining between them. CDR3 loop: CATSVGMGQPQYF. CDR3 sequence (DNA): TGTGCCACCAGTGTGGGAATGGGGCAGCCCCAGTACTTC.

The chain employs TRBV29-1 and TRBJ2-5; D possibly matches TRBD1 or TRBD2 (5 bases each). Germline V gene data show CDR1 as SQVTM and CDR2 as ANQGSEA. CDR3 length equals 14 residues. The V gene lost 7 bases and the J gene lost 3 bases, with 18 bases spanning the gap. The CDR3 reads CSAPGPLAKETQYF. CDR3 bases: TGCAGCGCCCCGGGACCCCTAGCCAAAGAGACCCAGTACTTC.

There are many counts of this clonotype. The chain carries TRBV25-1 and TRBJ2-6; D may match TRBD1 or TRBD2 (5 bases each). Germline V gives CDR1 MGHDK, CDR2 SYGVNS. The CDR3 runs 16 residues. V lost 4 bases, J lost 2 bases, and 12 bases lay in between. The CDR3 bases are TGTGCCAGCAGTGGGGGGAGAGGGACTGGGGCCAACGTCCTGACTTTC. Residues: CASSGGRGTGANVLTF.

This clonotype appeared many times. The genes are TRBV12-3 or TRBV12-4 and TRBJ2-2; maybe TRBD1 (6 bases). The V end was cut by 5 bases, the J end by 0 bases, with 10 bases between. This CDR3 contains 15 residues. The CDR3 DNA follows: TGTGCCAGCAGTCGGACAGCGGCGAACACCGGGGAGCTGTTTTTT. As protein: CASSRTAANTGELFF.

This clonotype was seen repeatedly, ten times or more. This chain joins TRBV19 and TRBJ1-5, with TRBD1 as a possible D gene (5 bases). The CDR3 has 14 amino acids. Germline CDR1 reads LNHDA; CDR2 reads SQIVND (reference sequence). The V end was cut by 6 bases, the J end by 3 bases, with 12 bases between. CDR3 DNA sequence: TGTGCCAGTAGCACCCAGGGATACAATCAGCCCCAGCATTTT. Amino acids: CASSTQGYNQPQHF. The variable domain in full, completed from reference TRBV19 and TRBJ1-5, reads DGGITQSPKYLFRKEGQNVTLSCEQNLNHDAMYWYRQDPGQGLRLIYYSQIVNDFQKGDIAEGYSVSREKKESFPLTVTSAQKNPTAFYLCASSTQGYNQPQHFGDGTRLSIL.

This clonotype was observed a few times. The chain joins TRBV5-1 to TRBJ2-7; possibly TRBD1 or TRBD2 for D (5 bases each). Deletions cut 6 bases from V and 3 bases from J, with 22 bases between. This CDR3 comprises 16 residues. CDR1 and CDR2 (germline): SGHRS, YFSETQ. In DNA form, the CDR3 reads TGCGCCAGCAAGGAAAGGGCTGGGGGTACTAGCTACGAGCAGTACTTC. Residues: CASKERAGGTSYEQYF. Drawing the rest from reference TRBV5-1 and TRBJ2-7, the complete variable domain is KAGVTQTPRYLIKTRGQQVTLSCSPISGHRSVSWYQQTPGQGLQFLFEYFSETQRNKGNFPGRFSGRQFSNSRSEMNVSTLELGDSALYLCASKERAGGTSYEQYFGPGTRLTVT.

A single count supports this clonotype. This may be a read error: a much more frequent sequence differs by one nucleotide. The chain employs TRBV19 and TRBJ2-2; 10 bases line up with TRBD1. CDR1 and CDR2 from the germline V gene are LNHDA and SQIVND (reference sequence). After removal of 3 bases from V and 11 bases from J, the junction contained 6 bases not matched to a gene. This CDR3 is 14 amino acids long. The CDR3, as DNA: TGTGCCAGTAGTATGAGACAGGGGGCCATTGAGCTGTTTTTT. The encoded protein is CASSMRQGAIELFF.

In its sample, this clonotype was seen many times. The chain links TRBV7-8 to TRBJ2-7; D possibly corresponds to TRBD1 (6 bases). Trimming shortened V by 4 bases and J by 6 bases, and 16 bases separated the two germline ends. CDR3 length equals 14 residues. The germline V gene encodes CDR1 SGHVS and CDR2 FQNEAQ. The CDR3 loop is CASSSLTDSGEQYF. Here the CDR3 DNA reads TGTGCCAGCAGCTCCCTTACGGACAGCGGCGAGCAGTACTTC.

The chain recombines TRBV4-3 with TRBJ1-2; 8 nucleotides line up with TRBD1. V shed 0 bases and J 4 bases; nucleotides not matched to a gene: 13. In germline, CDR1 is LGHNA, CDR2 YSLEER. The CDR3 consists of 18 residues. CDR3 in amino acids: CASSQDEVGAGGVYGYTF. CDR3 coding DNA: TGCGCCAGCAGCCAAGATGAAGTAGGGGCAGGGGGCGTCTATGGCTACACCTTC.